This TCR beta chain was observed in a study of blood T cells in healthy people across ages. Whole-study findings and limits: Those diversity estimates obtained from one million T cells were thought to be underestimates. Per million T cells, the diversity of TCR beta decreased roughly linearly as age advanced.

This clonotype was seen a few times. Its antigen remains unidentified. Total RNA was extracted at no less than 6 micrograms per sample. For the second PCR, which ran for 7 to 11 cycles, a sample-barcoded 5' primer and a J-beta primer mix were used. Each cDNA molecule was tagged by a template-switch adaptor with 12 random nucleotides. TCRdb reanalysed the 5' RACE reads using MiXCR and keeps one entry per CDR3 protein. The repertoire holds approximately 800,000 distinct CDR3 sequences, with roughly 46% as singletons. Germline CDR1 reads MGHDK; CDR2 reads SYGVNS. The CDR3 extends over 14 amino acids. Trimming cost V 5 bases and J 5 bases, with 13 bases left between them.

V and J are TRBV25-1 and TRBJ2-1; weak D call: TRBD2 (5 bases). This receptor was taken from a man older than 75 in good health. Sequencing was carried out using blood. The CDR3 nucleotides are TGTGCCAGCAGTAACACCGGGAAAAACAATGAGCAGTTCTTC. Translating it yields CASSNTGKNNEQFF.